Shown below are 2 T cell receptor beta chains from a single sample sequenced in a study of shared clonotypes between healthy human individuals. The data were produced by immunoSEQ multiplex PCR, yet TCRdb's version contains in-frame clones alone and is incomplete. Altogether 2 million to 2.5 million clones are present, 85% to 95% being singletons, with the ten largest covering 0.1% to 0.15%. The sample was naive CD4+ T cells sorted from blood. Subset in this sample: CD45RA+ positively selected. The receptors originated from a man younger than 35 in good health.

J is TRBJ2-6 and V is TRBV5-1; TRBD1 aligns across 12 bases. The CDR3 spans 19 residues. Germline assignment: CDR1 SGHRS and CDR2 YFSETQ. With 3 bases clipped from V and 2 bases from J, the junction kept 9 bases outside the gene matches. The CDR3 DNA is TGCGCCAGCAGCTCCGGCCAAGGGACAGGGGGCGCTGGGGCCAACGTCCTGACTTTC. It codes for CASSSGQGTGGAGANVLTF. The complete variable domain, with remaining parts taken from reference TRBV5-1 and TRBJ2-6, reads KAGVTQTPRYLIKTRGQQVTLSCSPISGHRSVSWYQQTPGQGLQFLFEYFSETQRNKGNFPGRFSGRQFSNSRSEMNVSTLELGDSALYLCASSSGQGTGGAGANVLTFGAGSRLTVL.

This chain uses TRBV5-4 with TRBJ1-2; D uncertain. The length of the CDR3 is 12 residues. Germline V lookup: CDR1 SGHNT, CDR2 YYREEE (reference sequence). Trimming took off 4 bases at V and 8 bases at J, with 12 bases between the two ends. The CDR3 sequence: CASSVPGIGYTF. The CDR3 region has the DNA TGTGCCAGCAGCGTTCCGGGGATCGGCTACACCTTC. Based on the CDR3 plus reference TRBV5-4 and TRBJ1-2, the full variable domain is ETGVTQSPTHLIKTRGQQVTLRCSSQSGHNTVSWYQQALGQGPQFIFQYYREEENGRGNFPPRFSGLQFPNYSSELNVNALELDDSALYLCASSVPGIGYTFGSGTRLTVV.